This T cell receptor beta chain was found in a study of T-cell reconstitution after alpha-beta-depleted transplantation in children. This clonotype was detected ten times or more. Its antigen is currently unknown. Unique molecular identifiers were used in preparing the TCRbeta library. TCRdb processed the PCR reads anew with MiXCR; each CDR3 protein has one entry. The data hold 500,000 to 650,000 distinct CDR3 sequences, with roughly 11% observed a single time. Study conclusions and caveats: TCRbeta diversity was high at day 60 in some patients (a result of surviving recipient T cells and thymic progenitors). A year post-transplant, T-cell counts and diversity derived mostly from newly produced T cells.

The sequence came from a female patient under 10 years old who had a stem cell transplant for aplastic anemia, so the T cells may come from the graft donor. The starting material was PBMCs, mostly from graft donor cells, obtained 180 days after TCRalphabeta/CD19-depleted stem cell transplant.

CDR3 sequence: CASSQDHVENIQYF. In DNA, the CDR3 is TGCGCCAGCAGCCAAGACCACGTAGAAAACATTCAGTACTTC. This chain joins TRBV4-1 and TRBJ2-4; D call uncertain. The CDR3 totals 14 residues. V lost 0 bases to trimming and J lost 5 bases, with 8 bases between them. Germline-derived CDR1 and CDR2 are MGHRA and YSYEKL.